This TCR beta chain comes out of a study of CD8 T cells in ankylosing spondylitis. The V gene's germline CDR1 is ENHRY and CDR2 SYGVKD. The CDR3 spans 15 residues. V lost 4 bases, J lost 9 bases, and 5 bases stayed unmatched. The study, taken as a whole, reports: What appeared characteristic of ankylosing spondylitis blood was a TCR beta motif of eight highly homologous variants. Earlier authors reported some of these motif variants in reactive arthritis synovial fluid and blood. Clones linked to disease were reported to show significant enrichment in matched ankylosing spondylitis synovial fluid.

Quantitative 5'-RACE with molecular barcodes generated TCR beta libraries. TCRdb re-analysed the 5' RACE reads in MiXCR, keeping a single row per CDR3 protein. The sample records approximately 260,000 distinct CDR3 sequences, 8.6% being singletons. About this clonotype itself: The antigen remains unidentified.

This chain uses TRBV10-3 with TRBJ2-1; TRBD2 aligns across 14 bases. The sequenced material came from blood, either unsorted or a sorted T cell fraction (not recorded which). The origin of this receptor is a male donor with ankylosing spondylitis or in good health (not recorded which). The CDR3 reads CAISGRTSGGIEQFF. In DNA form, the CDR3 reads TGTGCCATCAGTGGGAGGACTAGCGGGGGGATTGAGCAGTTCTTC.